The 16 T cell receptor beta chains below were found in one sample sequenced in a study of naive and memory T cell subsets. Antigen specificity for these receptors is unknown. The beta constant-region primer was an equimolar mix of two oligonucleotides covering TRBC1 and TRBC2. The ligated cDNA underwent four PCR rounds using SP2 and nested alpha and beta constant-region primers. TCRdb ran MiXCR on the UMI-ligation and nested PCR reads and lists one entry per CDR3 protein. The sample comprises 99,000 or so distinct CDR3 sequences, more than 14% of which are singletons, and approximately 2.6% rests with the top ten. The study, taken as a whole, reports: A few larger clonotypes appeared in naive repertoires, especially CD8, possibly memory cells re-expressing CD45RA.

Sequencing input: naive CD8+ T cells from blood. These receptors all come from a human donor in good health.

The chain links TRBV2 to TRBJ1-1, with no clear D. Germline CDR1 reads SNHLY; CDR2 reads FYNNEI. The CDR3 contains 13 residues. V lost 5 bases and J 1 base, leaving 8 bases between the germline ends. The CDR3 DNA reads TGTGCCAGCAGTCCTGAGGGGAACACTGAAGCTTTCTTT. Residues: CASSPEGNTEAFF.

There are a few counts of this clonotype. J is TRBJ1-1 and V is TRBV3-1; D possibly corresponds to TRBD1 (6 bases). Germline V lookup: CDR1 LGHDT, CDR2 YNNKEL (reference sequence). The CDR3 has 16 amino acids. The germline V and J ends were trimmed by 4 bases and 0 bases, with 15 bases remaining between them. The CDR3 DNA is TGTGCCAGCAGCCCTGATACAGGGCCTTTGAACACTGAAGCTTTCTTT. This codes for CASSPDTGPLNTEAFF.

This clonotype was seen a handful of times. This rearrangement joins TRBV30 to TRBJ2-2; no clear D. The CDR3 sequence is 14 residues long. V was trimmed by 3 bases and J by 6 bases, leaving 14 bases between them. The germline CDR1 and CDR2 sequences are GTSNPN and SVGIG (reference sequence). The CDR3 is CAWSQGSPPGELFF. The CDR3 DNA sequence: TGTGCCTGGAGCCAAGGTAGCCCTCCCGGGGAGCTGTTTTTT.

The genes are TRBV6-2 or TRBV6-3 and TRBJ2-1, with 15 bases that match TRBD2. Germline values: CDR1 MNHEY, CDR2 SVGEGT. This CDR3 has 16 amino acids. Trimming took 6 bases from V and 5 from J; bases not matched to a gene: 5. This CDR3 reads CASSGLAGGTDNEQFF. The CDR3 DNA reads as TGTGCCAGCAGCGGACTAGCGGGAGGGACCGACAATGAGCAGTTCTTC.

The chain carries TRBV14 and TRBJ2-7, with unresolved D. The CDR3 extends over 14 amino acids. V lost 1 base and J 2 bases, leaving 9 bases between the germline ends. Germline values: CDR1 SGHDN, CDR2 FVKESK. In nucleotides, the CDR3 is TGTGCCAGCAGCCAAGGGACGCGCCCCTACGAGCAGTACTTC. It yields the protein CASSQGTRPYEQYF.

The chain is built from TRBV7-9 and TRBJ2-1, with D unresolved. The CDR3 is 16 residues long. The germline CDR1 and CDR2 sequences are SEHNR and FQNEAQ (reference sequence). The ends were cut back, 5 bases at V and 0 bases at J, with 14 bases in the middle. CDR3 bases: TGTGCCAGCAGCCCGGGCGGTGGTCCCTCCTACAATGAGCAGTTCTTC. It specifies CASSPGGGPSYNEQFF.

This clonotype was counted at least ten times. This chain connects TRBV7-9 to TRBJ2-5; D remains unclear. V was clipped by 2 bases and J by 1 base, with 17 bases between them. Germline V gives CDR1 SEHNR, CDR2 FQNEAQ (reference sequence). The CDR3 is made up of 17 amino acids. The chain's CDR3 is CASSLFPERTSQETQYF. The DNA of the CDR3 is TGTGCCAGCAGCTTATTTCCGGAACGTACATCCCAAGAGACCCAGTACTTC.

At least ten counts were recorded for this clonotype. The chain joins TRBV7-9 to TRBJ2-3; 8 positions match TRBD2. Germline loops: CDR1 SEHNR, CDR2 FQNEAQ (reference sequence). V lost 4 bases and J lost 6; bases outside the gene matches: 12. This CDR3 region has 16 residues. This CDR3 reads CASSSLSRGAPDTQYF. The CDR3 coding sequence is TGTGCCAGCAGCTCCCTGTCGCGGGGGGCCCCCGATACGCAGTATTTT.

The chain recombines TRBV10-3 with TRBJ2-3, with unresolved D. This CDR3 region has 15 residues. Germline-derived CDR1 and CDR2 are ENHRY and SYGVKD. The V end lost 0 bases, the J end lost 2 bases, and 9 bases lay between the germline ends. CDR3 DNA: TGTGCCATCAGTGAGTCCACAGAGGTCACAGATACGCAGTATTTT. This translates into CAISESTEVTDTQYF.

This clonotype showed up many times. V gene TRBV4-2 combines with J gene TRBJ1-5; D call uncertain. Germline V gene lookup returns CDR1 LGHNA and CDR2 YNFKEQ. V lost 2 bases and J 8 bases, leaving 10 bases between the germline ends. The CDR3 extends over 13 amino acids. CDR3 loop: CASSQRGTEPQHF. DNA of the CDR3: TGTGCCAGCAGCCAAAGAGGTACTGAGCCCCAGCATTTT.

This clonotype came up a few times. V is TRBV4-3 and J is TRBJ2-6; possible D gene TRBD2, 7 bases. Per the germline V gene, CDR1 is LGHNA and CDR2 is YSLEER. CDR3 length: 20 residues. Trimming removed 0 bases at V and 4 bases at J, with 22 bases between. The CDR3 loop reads CASSQDGMSSGGKGANVLTF. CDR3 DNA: TGCGCCAGCAGCCAAGACGGTATGAGTTCGGGGGGCAAAGGGGCCAACGTCCTGACTTTC.

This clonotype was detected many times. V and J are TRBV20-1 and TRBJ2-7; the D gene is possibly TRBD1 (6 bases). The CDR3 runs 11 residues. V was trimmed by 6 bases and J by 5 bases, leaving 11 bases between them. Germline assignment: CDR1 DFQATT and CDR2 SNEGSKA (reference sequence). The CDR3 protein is CSAPAGDEQYF. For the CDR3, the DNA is TGCAGTGCCCCAGCAGGGGACGAGCAGTACTTC.

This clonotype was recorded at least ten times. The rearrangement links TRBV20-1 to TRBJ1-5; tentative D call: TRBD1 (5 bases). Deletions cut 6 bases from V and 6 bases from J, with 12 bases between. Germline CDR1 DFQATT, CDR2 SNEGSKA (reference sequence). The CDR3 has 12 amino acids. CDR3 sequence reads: CSAVRDRQPQHF. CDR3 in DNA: TGCAGTGCGGTACGGGACCGTCAGCCCCAGCATTTT.

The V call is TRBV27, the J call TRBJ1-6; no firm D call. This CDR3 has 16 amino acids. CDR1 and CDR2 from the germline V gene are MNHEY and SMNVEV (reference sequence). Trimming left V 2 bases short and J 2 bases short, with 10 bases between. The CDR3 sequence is CASSLVAAAYNSPLHF. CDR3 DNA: TGTGCCAGCAGTTTAGTAGCAGCCGCCTATAATTCACCCCTCCACTTT.

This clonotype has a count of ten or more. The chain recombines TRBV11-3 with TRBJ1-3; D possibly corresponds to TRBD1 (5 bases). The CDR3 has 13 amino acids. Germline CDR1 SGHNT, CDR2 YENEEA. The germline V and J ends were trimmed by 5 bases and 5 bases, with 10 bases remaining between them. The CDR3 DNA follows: TGTGCCAGCAGCGTGGGGCGGCGAAACACCATATATTTT. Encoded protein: CASSVGRRNTIYF.

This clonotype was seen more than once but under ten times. The DNA for the CDR3 is TGTGCCAGCAGTCGCTCCGAAAAACTGTTTTTT. Translated: CASSRSEKLFF. The gene calls are TRBV25-1 and TRBJ1-4, with D unclear. The CDR3 is 11 amino acids. Germline V gene sequence: CDR1 MGHDK, CDR2 SYGVNS. V shed 5 bases and J shed 8 bases, with 6 bases lying between them.